The 21 T cell receptor beta chains below all came from one sample that was sequenced in a study of blood T cell repertoires in COVID-19. Method: immunoSEQ multiplex PCR; TCRdb's copy keeps in-frame clones and lacks some. The sample carries about 370,000 clones, 70% to 90% recorded once. Sequenced: peripheral blood. The receptors originated from a young woman with COVID-19, enrolled during active disease.

V gene TRBV27 combines with J gene TRBJ1-6, with D hard to call. This CDR3 is built from 18 residues. Germline V gene sequence: CDR1 MNHEY, CDR2 SMNVEV (reference sequence). Trimming took off 3 bases at V and 7 bases at J, with 22 bases between the two ends. In DNA form, the CDR3 reads TGTGCCAGCAGTTTCCCCCTCCCCGGGTTGGCAGAAAATTCACCCCTCCACTTT. Residues: CASSFPLPGLAENSPLHF.

The V gene is TRBV7-9, the J gene TRBJ1-4, with D tentatively TRBD1 (6 bases). Trimming took off 10 bases at V and 4 bases at J, with 13 bases between the two ends. The CDR3 is made up of 13 amino acids. The germline V gene encodes CDR1 SEHNR and CDR2 FQNEAQ (reference sequence). In nucleotides, the CDR3 is TGTGCCACCGCGGACAGTTATAATGAAAAACTGTTTTTT. Amino acid sequence: CATADSYNEKLFF.

This clone came up a few times. This sequence joins TRBV28 and TRBJ1-1, with unresolved D. CDR3 length: 12 residues. Germline values: CDR1 MDHEN, CDR2 SYDVKM. The germline V and J ends were trimmed by 8 bases and 2 bases, with 9 bases remaining between them. CDR3 loop: CASFAGNTEAFF. CDR3 DNA sequence: TGTGCCAGCTTTGCGGGAAACACTGAAGCTTTCTTT.

The chain combines TRBV30 with TRBJ1-1; 10 positions match TRBD1. V was pared by 2 bases and J by 4 bases, with 4 bases of the junction left unmatched. The CDR3 covers 14 residues. CDR1 GTSNPN and CDR2 SVGIG come from the germline V gene (reference sequence). CDR3 protein: CAWSIGTGATEAFF. The CDR3 DNA follows: TGTGCCTGGAGTATCGGGACAGGGGCCACTGAAGCTTTCTTT. Full variable domain (rest looked up from reference TRBV30 and TRBJ1-1): SQTIHQWPATLVQPVGSPLSLECTVEGTSNPNLYWYRQAAGRGLQLLFYSVGIGQISSEVPQNLSASRPQDRQFILSSKKLLLSDSGFYLCAWSIGTGATEAFFGQGTRLTVV.

This clone has more than one count but fewer than ten. The chain joins TRBV5-6 to TRBJ2-7, with 7 bases that match TRBD1. The CDR3 extends over 15 amino acids. Germline values: CDR1 SGHDT, CDR2 YYEEEE. V lost 0 bases and J lost 7; bases outside the gene matches: 10. CDR3 DNA: TGTGCCAGCAGCTTGGGAGTTGTAGGGGGCGCGGAGCAGTACTTC. Translating it yields CASSLGVVGGAEQYF.

J is TRBJ2-1 and V is TRBV29-1; TRBD1 is a possible D gene (5 bases). CDR3 length: 12 residues. Trimming pared 4 bases from V and 10 bases from J, leaving 14 bases between. CDR1 SQVTM and CDR2 ANQGSEA come from the germline V gene. This CDR3 reads CSVGGRLFEQFF. The CDR3 bases are TGCAGCGTTGGGGGCAGGCTATTCGAGCAGTTCTTC.

The chain carries TRBV6-2 or TRBV6-3 and TRBJ2-3; D gene ambiguous. The germline V gene encodes CDR1 MNHEY and CDR2 SVGEGT. V lost 2 bases and J lost 2, with 11 bases in between. There are 15 residues in the CDR3. CDR3 DNA sequence: TGTGCCAGCAGTTACGGTCCTGGAGACACAGATACGCAGTATTTT. This encodes CASSYGPGDTDTQYF.

CDR3 DNA sequence: TGTGCCAGCAGTTTTCGAGTTCCCCCGGAACTGTTTTTT. It is translated as CASSFRVPPELFF. V is TRBV12-3 or TRBV12-4 and J is TRBJ1-4; D is uncertain. The CDR3 is made up of 13 amino acids. V was pared by 3 bases and J by 12 bases, with 14 bases between.

The V call is TRBV6-5, the J call TRBJ1-5; D is unresolved. Trimming removed 5 bases from V and 5 bases from J, with 13 bases in between. Germline values: CDR1 MNHEY, CDR2 SVGAGI. This CDR3 spans 14 amino acids. The CDR3 loop reads CASSPIEGYQPQHF. The CDR3 nucleotides read TGTGCCAGCAGTCCCATTGAGGGTTATCAGCCCCAGCATTTT.

This chain uses TRBV11-2 with TRBJ2-5; D not certain. The CDR3 consists of 11 residues. CDR1 is SGHAT, CDR2 FQNNGV, per germline. Trimming cost V 5 bases and J 8 bases, with 9 bases left between them. CDR3 amino acids: CASSPRGTQYF. The CDR3 DNA is TGTGCCAGCAGCCCCAGAGGTACCCAGTACTTC.

The genes are TRBV19 and TRBJ2-7, with D possibly matching TRBD2 (6 bases). Germline V gene data show CDR1 as LNHDA and CDR2 as SQIVND (reference sequence). This CDR3 contains 12 residues. V lost 3 bases to trimming and J lost 6 bases, with 9 bases between them. CDR3 DNA: TGTGCCAGTAGTATCGGAGGGGCCGAGCAGTACTTC. Its translation is CASSIGGAEQYF.

The V and J genes are TRBV5-4 and TRBJ2-3, with D possibly matching TRBD2 (6 bases). The CDR3 is 15 residues long. Germline V CDR1 and CDR2: SGHNT, YYREEE (reference sequence). With 4 bases removed from V and 6 bases from J, the gap between germline ends came to 18 bases. CDR3 DNA sequence: TGTGCCAGCAGCCCTCCCGGGACTCTGGGGGATACGCAGTATTTT. Translation gives CASSPPGTLGDTQYF.

This sequence joins TRBV7-9 and TRBJ1-2; tentatively, D is TRBD1 (5 bases). Germline-derived CDR1 and CDR2 are SEHNR and FQNEAQ (reference sequence). CDR3 length: 15 residues. V was clipped by 1 base and J by 3 bases, with 12 bases between them. The CDR3 nucleotides read TGTGCCAGCAGCTTAGGGGCGGCGGGGGACTATGGCTACACCTTC. Its protein is CASSLGAAGDYGYTF.

The DNA of the CDR3 is TGTGCCAGCAGTTACTCGAACCCAGGGCGGAATTCACCCCTCCACTTT. Translated, it gives CASSYSNPGRNSPLHF. The chain uses TRBV6-5 and TRBJ1-6, with D perhaps TRBD1 (5 bases). The germline V gene has CDR1 MNHEY and CDR2 SVGAGI. The germline V and J ends were trimmed by 0 bases and 7 bases, with 13 bases remaining between them. The CDR3 is made up of 16 amino acids.

This chain links TRBV23-1 with TRBJ2-3; D call uncertain. TRBV23-1 is labeled an ORF, and its function is uncertain. The CDR3 totals 14 residues. Trimming removed 3 bases at V and 6 bases at J, with 13 bases between. The chain's CDR3 is CASSQVRPGDTQYF. In DNA form, the CDR3 reads TGCGCCAGCAGTCAGGTGCGTCCGGGTGATACGCAGTATTTT.

V usage is TRBV18 and J usage is TRBJ2-5; the D is unclear. CDR1 and CDR2 (germline): KGHSH, LQKENI. This CDR3 comprises 15 residues. Trimming pared 0 bases from V and 9 bases from J, leaving 17 bases between. Here the CDR3 DNA reads TGTGCCAGCTCACCACCTTTGCGAGAACCCACGGCCCAGTACTTC. Translated, it gives CASSPPLREPTAQYF.

The chain recombines TRBV5-4 with TRBJ1-1, with 8 nucleotides matching TRBD1. The CDR3 has 14 amino acids. V was clipped by 1 base and J by 3 bases; unmatched bases: 2. Germline lookup yields CDR1 SGHNT and CDR2 YYREEE (reference sequence). CDR3 in amino acids: CASSLTGQDTEAFF. DNA for the CDR3: TGTGCCAGCAGCTTGACGGGACAGGACACTGAAGCTTTCTTT.

The chain joins TRBV6-2 or TRBV6-3 to TRBJ1-1; no clear D gene. Germline V gene lookup returns CDR1 MNHEY and CDR2 SVGEGT. Deletions cut 4 bases from V and 6 bases from J, with 15 bases between. This CDR3 has 14 amino acids. The CDR3 reads CASSWPGRVAEAFF. The CDR3 DNA reads TGTGCCAGCAGTTGGCCCGGCCGGGTCGCTGAAGCTTTCTTT.

There are a few counts of this clone. The chain carries TRBV11-2 and TRBJ1-2; D may be TRBD1 (6 bases). This CDR3 has 14 residues. The germline V and J ends were trimmed by 2 bases and 6 bases, with 13 bases remaining between them. Germline CDR1 and CDR2: SGHAT and FQNNGV. CDR3 bases: TGTGCCAGCAGCTTATCAGGGGTTGTGGATGGCTACACCTTC. This gives the protein CASSLSGVVDGYTF.

The V gene is TRBV19, the J gene TRBJ1-1; TRBD1 might be the D (6 bases). The germline CDR1 and CDR2 sequences are LNHDA and SQIVND (reference sequence). Trimming left V 4 bases short and J 2 bases short, with 26 bases between. The CDR3 runs to 19 residues. CDR3 loop: CASSKSYLTPGTTNTEAFF. The CDR3 DNA follows: TGTGCCAGTAGTAAGTCCTACTTGACGCCCGGGACAACAAACACTGAAGCTTTCTTT.

The chain links TRBV24-1 to TRBJ1-5, with D hard to call. CDR1 KGHDR and CDR2 SFDVKD come from the germline V gene. The CDR3 loop spans 16 amino acids. V dropped 5 bases and J dropped 0 bases, with 13 bases sitting between them. The CDR3 reads CATSGPQCSSNQPQHF. The DNA for the CDR3 is TGTGCCACCAGTGGTCCCCAGTGCTCTAGCAATCAGCCCCAGCATTTT.